A selection of T cell receptor beta chains follows, all from one sample in a study of beta chain features in type 1 diabetes. Here immunoSEQ multiplex PCR was the method, and the copy in TCRdb shows in-frame clones only, minus some. Here the sample spans a few hundred thousand clones, more than 12% being singletons. The sequencing input was naive CD4+ T cells from blood. The receptor source for this set is a woman aged 18-35 years in good health. Both conserved end residues are part of each CDR3. A D gene is named only where the DNA matches it firmly. Rows give clone size only sometimes, using once, few, many, or a class for an expanded clone.

d_gene	abundance	v_gene	j_gene	CDR3aa	CDR3nt
.	.	TRBV30	TRBJ1-5	CAWSVRGQPQHF	TGTGCCTGGAGTGTAAGGGGACAGCCCCAGCATTTT
TRBD2	few	TRBV6-5	TRBJ2-5	CASSYSGTRAQETQYF	TGTGCCAGCAGTTACAGCGGGACCAGGGCACAAGAGACCCAGTACTTC
.	few	TRBV15	TRBJ1-5	CATSRDLGQGTQPQHF	TGTGCCACCAGCAGAGATTTAGGGCAGGGGACTCAGCCCCAGCATTTT
TRBD2	.	TRBV7-6	TRBJ2-7	CASSLGLAGVDEQYF	TGTGCCAGCAGCTTGGGACTAGCGGGAGTGGACGAGCAGTACTTC
TRBD2	few	TRBV7-2	TRBJ2-3	CASSRPRGADTQYF	TGTGCCAGCAGTCGTCCCCGGGGGGCAGATACGCAGTATTTT
TRBD1	.	TRBV29-1	TRBJ2-7	CSVGQGDSYEQYF	TGCAGCGTAGGCCAGGGGGATTCCTACGAGCAGTACTTC
.	.	TRBV5-4	TRBJ2-1	CASSWDSHNEQFF	TGTGCCAGCAGCTGGGACTCTCACAATGAGCAGTTCTTC
.	few	TRBV9	TRBJ1-2	CASSVVPERGSYTF	TGTGCCAGCAGCGTAGTCCCCGAAAGGGGAAGCTACACCTTC
.	few	TRBV29-1	TRBJ2-2	CSVEVSSFGTGELFF	TGCAGCGTTGAAGTTTCTAGCTTTGGAACCGGGGAGCTGTTTTTT
.	.	TRBV30	TRBJ1-2	CAWSVSWPRDGYTF	TGTGCCTGGAGTGTGTCCTGGCCGCGGGATGGCTACACCTTC
.	few	TRBV2	TRBJ1-1	CASSGQYNTEAFF	TGTGCCAGCAGTGGACAGTATAACACTGAAGCTTTCTTT
.	.	TRBV6-5	TRBJ2-7	CASQQDSGTTYEQYF	TGTGCCAGCCAACAGGATTCCGGGACAACCTACGAGCAGTACTTC
.	.	TRBV30	TRBJ2-7	CAWSAVKQYF	TGTGCCTGGAGTGCCGTAAAGCAGTACTTC
.	few	TRBV9	TRBJ2-7	CASSVESDEQYF	TGTGCCAGCAGCGTTGAGTCCGACGAGCAGTACTTC
TRBD1	.	TRBV7-3	TRBJ2-3	CASSFDRGADTQYF	TGTGCCAGCAGCTTCGACAGGGGGGCAGATACGCAGTATTTT
.	.	TRBV25-1	TRBJ2-5	CASSEYAPKETQYF	TGTGCCAGCAGTGAATATGCGCCAAAAGAGACCCAGTACTTC
.	.	TRBV9	TRBJ2-5	CASSVGGGVRETQYF	TGTGCCAGCAGCGTAGGTGGAGGGGTTCGGGAGACCCAGTACTTC
TRBD1	.	TRBV7-9	TRBJ1-5	CASSTGTGSAGPQHF	TGTGCCAGCAGTACCGGGACAGGGTCGGCCGGGCCCCAGCATTTT
.	.	TRBV11-2	TRBJ2-7	CASSTHELVSEQYF	TGTGCCAGCAGCACCCACGAACTAGTTTCCGAGCAGTACTTC
TRBD2	few	TRBV7-9	TRBJ2-5	CASSFGLAGVRQETQYF	TGTGCCAGCAGCTTTGGACTAGCGGGAGTCCGCCAAGAGACCCAGTACTTC
TRBD2	.	TRBV27	TRBJ2-1	CASSRGGGTSGRRGYNEQFF	TGTGCCAGCAGCCGAGGTGGGGGGACTAGCGGGAGACGGGGCTACAATGAGCAGTTCTTC
.	few	TRBV30	TRBJ1-2	CAWTIPGSLGGYTF	TGTGCCTGGACCATCCCGGGGTCATTGGGGGGCTACACCTTC
TRBD2	.	TRBV7-2	TRBJ2-1	CASSLGTSGNYNEQFF	TGTGCCAGCAGCTTAGGGACTAGCGGGAACTACAATGAGCAGTTCTTC
.	.	TRBV12-5	TRBJ2-1	CASAPGSGTYNEQFF	TGTGCTAGTGCCCCGGGTAGCGGCACCTACAATGAGCAGTTCTTC
.	.	TRBV25-1	TRBJ1-2	CASSESQGRSGYTF	TGTGCCAGCAGTGAATCTCAGGGAAGGAGTGGCTACACCTTC
.	.	TRBV7-2	TRBJ2-2	CASSTRNSGELFF	TGTGCCAGCAGCACCCGAAACTCCGGGGAGCTGTTTTTT
.	.	TRBV6-1	TRBJ2-3	CASRRLGGTDTQYF	TGTGCCAGCAGGCGACTCGGGGGCACAGATACGCAGTATTTT
.	few	TRBV6-6	TRBJ2-7	CASIRQGGLNYEQYF	TGTGCCAGCATCAGACAGGGAGGCCTAAACTACGAGCAGTACTTC
.	.	TRBV28	TRBJ2-3	CASSLLASQYF	TGTGCCAGCAGTTTACTGGCCTCGCAGTATTTT
.	few	TRBV5-1	TRBJ2-1	CASSLLAPGGEQFF	TGCGCCAGCAGCTTACTAGCTCCGGGCGGTGAGCAGTTCTTC
TRBD2	.	TRBV10-3	TRBJ2-7	CAISEFGLAGGEQYF	TGTGCCATCAGTGAGTTTGGACTAGCGGGAGGGGAGCAGTACTTC
TRBD2	.	TRBV7-2	TRBJ2-1	CASSHGGGRAYNEQFF	TGTGCCAGCAGCCACGGGGGCGGGAGGGCCTACAATGAGCAGTTCTTC
TRBD2	few	TRBV27	TRBJ2-7	CASSTQRGSSYEQYF	TGTGCCAGCAGTACCCAGCGGGGAAGCTCCTACGAGCAGTACTTC
TRBD2	few	TRBV29-1	TRBJ2-1	CSVGFGTSSYNEQFF	TGCAGCGTTGGATTCGGGACTAGCTCCTACAATGAGCAGTTCTTC
.	.	TRBV28	TRBJ2-7	CAGSTGSLYEQYF	TGTGCCGGTTCGACAGGCAGCTTGTACGAGCAGTACTTC
.	few	TRBV7-2	TRBJ2-1	CASSLTSGGPYNEQFF	TGTGCCAGCAGCCTAACGAGTGGCGGCCCCTACAATGAGCAGTTCTTC
TRBD1	few	TRBV27	TRBJ1-5	CASAPSGTGIYSNQPQHF	TGTGCCAGCGCCCCTTCCGGGACAGGGATTTATAGCAATCAGCCCCAGCATTTT
.	.	TRBV18	TRBJ2-2	CASSPSWANTGELFF	TGTGCCAGCTCACCGAGTTGGGCCAACACCGGGGAGCTGTTTTTT
TRBD1	.	TRBV29-1	TRBJ2-1	CSVFQGARGEQFF	TGCAGCGTTTTTCAGGGGGCGCGGGGAGAGCAGTTCTTC
TRBD1	.	TRBV5-4	TRBJ2-7	CASSSTDRGLYEQYF	TGTGCCAGCAGCTCAACGGACAGGGGGCTCTACGAGCAGTACTTC
.	.	TRBV18	TRBJ2-1	CASSPPVSGAYNEQFF	TGTGCCAGCTCACCACCGGTTAGCGGAGCCTACAATGAGCAGTTCTTC
TRBD2	.	TRBV2	TRBJ2-7	CASYLAGEEQYF	TGTGCCAGCTATCTAGCGGGGGAAGAGCAGTACTTC
.	.	TRBV28	TRBJ1-2	CASSSQQGLGGYTF	TGTGCCAGCAGTTCACAACAGGGCTTGGGTGGCTACACCTTC
.	.	TRBV4-3	TRBJ1-5	CASSQDRGFNQPQHF	TGCGCCAGCAGCCAAGATAGGGGGTTCAATCAGCCCCAGCATTTT
TRBD2	.	TRBV15	TRBJ2-7	CATSRGTSGYEQYF	TGTGCCACCAGCAGGGGGACTAGCGGCTACGAGCAGTACTTC
TRBD2	few	TRBV11-2	TRBJ2-5	CASSVGLAPETQYF	TGTGCCAGCAGCGTCGGACTAGCCCCAGAGACCCAGTACTTC
TRBD1	few	TRBV13	TRBJ2-1	CASSRTGARAYNEQFF	TGTGCCAGCAGCCGGACAGGGGCGAGGGCCTACAATGAGCAGTTCTTC
.	few	TRBV29-1	TRBJ2-2	CSVEEKRGLNTGELFF	TGCAGCGTTGAAGAGAAAAGGGGACTGAACACCGGGGAGCTGTTTTTT
TRBD1	.	TRBV7-2	TRBJ1-4	CASSLQGAGEKLFF	TGTGCCAGCAGCCTACAGGGGGCCGGGGAAAAACTGTTTTTT
TRBD2	.	TRBV5-6	TRBJ2-1	CASRQGLAAYNEQFF	TGTGCCAGCAGACAAGGACTAGCGGCCTACAATGAGCAGTTCTTC
.	.	TRBV7-2	TRBJ2-7	CASSLASTGTKQYF	TGTGCCAGCAGCTTAGCTAGTACAGGGACTAAGCAGTACTTC
.	few	TRBV5-4	TRBJ2-2	CASSLGSGTRTGELFF	TGTGCCAGCAGCTTGGGAAGTGGGACAAGGACCGGGGAGCTGTTTTTT
TRBD1	few	TRBV30	TRBJ2-1	CALTGGISDEQFF	TGTGCCTTAACAGGGGGAATTAGCGATGAGCAGTTCTTC
TRBD2	few	TRBV11-2	TRBJ2-7	CASSWTGTSETYEQYF	TGTGCCAGCAGCTGGACCGGGACTAGCGAGACCTACGAGCAGTACTTC